The sequence of this T cell receptor beta chain was determined in a study of monozygotic twins with inflammatory bowel disease. Overall study results and limits: Clonotypes shared with others were fewer in IBD patients than in healthy twins, especially with disease activity.

About this clonotype itself: As yet, its antigen is unknown.

From its re-call of the 5' RACE reads, TCRdb lists each CDR3 protein once, without DNA. With about 440,000 distinct CDR3 sequences in the sample, the ten largest clones hold roughly 2.2%. This CDR3 region has 16 residues. Per the germline V gene, CDR1 is SGHTA and CDR2 is FQGTGA. The gene calls are TRBV7-3 and TRBJ2-2; as DNA is missing, the TRBD2 call by TCRdb cannot be tested. The sequence came from a human donor with ulcerative colitis or Crohn's disease, or a healthy co-twin of an affected twin (not recorded which). The sequencing sample was made of blood. The CDR3 protein is CASSFVLAGGTGELFF.